This is a list of T cell receptor beta chains from one sample in a study of T cell repertoires in cytomegalovirus infection. TCRdb called the reads again in MiXCR, with one record for every CDR3 protein. The table has approximately 750,000 distinct CDR3 sequences, 35% seen once. Input material: PBMCs. Receptors were obtained from a human donor in good health (CMV status not recorded). Some clones in this sample may be carry-over from other donors' samples. The CDR3 runs from the conserved cysteine through the conserved F or W. The D gene is left open where the match is weak. Size values are once, few and many counts, or a class for expanded clones, and some rows have none.

D gene	V gene	clone size	J gene	CDR3 length	CDR3 protein	CDR3 DNA
TRBD1	TRBV12-3/TRBV12-4	few	TRBJ1-2	13	CASSLLTGYGYTF	TGTGCCAGCAGTTTATTGACAGGGTATGGCTACACCTTC
TRBD1	TRBV9	-	TRBJ2-3	15	CASSERDRSTDTQYF	TGTGCCAGCAGCGAACGGGACAGGAGCACAGATACGCAGTATTTT
TRBD2	TRBV7-6	-	TRBJ2-1	17	CASSLVPLAGAYNEQFF	TGTGCCAGCAGCTTAGTACCTCTGGCGGGAGCCTACAATGAGCAGTTCTTC
TRBD2	TRBV4-2	-	TRBJ2-7	16	CASSQGTSGSSSEQYF	TGTGCCAGCAGCCAAGGGACTAGCGGGAGTTCAAGCGAGCAGTACTTC
TRBD2	TRBV12-3/TRBV12-4	few	TRBJ2-1	15	CASSLGGSNYNEQFF	TGTGCCAGCAGTTTAGGCGGGAGTAATTACAATGAGCAGTTCTTC
-	TRBV29-1	few	TRBJ2-2	13	CSVDTGNTGELFF	TGCAGCGTTGATACAGGGAACACCGGGGAGCTGTTTTTT
-	TRBV7-9	-	TRBJ2-1	13	CASSSPGTHEQFF	TGTGCCAGCAGCTCGCCCGGGACACATGAGCAGTTCTTC
TRBD2	TRBV7-8	few	TRBJ2-7	16	CASSIEPTSGSYEQYF	TGTGCCAGCAGCATAGAACCGACTAGCGGCTCCTACGAGCAGTACTTC
TRBD1	TRBV7-2	many	TRBJ1-1	14	CASSLDRGRTEAFF	TGTGCCAGCAGCTTAGACAGGGGGCGCACTGAAGCTTTCTTT
-	TRBV28	-	TRBJ1-5	13	CASSFGGWQPQHF	TGTGCCAGCAGTTTCGGGGGATGGCAGCCCCAGCATTTT
-	TRBV30	-	TRBJ2-2	14	CAWNPGARTGELFF	TGTGCCTGGAACCCAGGGGCGAGGACCGGGGAGCTGTTTTTT
-	TRBV19	-	TRBJ2-3	15	CASSIDGGSTDTQYF	TGTGCCAGTAGTATTGATGGGGGGTCCACAGATACGCAGTATTTT
TRBD1	TRBV12-3/TRBV12-4	few	TRBJ1-4	15	CASSANRGYNEKLFF	TGTGCCAGCAGTGCAAACAGGGGATATAATGAAAAACTGTTTTTT
-	TRBV7-2	-	TRBJ1-2	14	CASSPGPAGGGYTF	TGTGCCAGCAGCCCCGGGCCCGCCGGTGGGGGCTACACCTTC
TRBD2	TRBV28	-	TRBJ2-2	14	CASNGGRGSGELFF	TGTGCCAGCAATGGCGGGAGAGGCTCCGGGGAGCTGTTTTTT
-	TRBV28	-	TRBJ1-1	13	CASSLVRSTEAFF	TGTGCCAGCAGTTTGGTACGTTCCACTGAAGCTTTCTTT
-	TRBV7-2	many	TRBJ2-3	13	CASRSGTADTQYF	TGTGCCAGCAGGTCCGGGACGGCAGATACGCAGTATTTT
-	TRBV29-1	-	TRBJ2-2	13	CSLRTVNTGELFF	TGCAGCCTACGGACGGTGAACACCGGGGAGCTGTTTTTT
-	TRBV7-8	few	TRBJ1-2	14	CASSSAASNYGYTF	TGTGCCAGCAGCTCGGCGGCGAGCAACTATGGCTACACCTTC
TRBD1	TRBV6-5	-	TRBJ2-7	13	CASSYSTGVEQYF	TGTGCCAGCAGTTACTCCACAGGGGTCGAGCAGTACTTC
TRBD1	TRBV7-2	-	TRBJ2-3	14	CASSRGQEADTQYF	TGTGCCAGCAGCCGTGGACAGGAGGCAGATACGCAGTATTTT
-	TRBV7-2	many	TRBJ2-6	16	CASSLLPLSGANVLTF	TGTGCCAGCAGCTTACTCCCCCTCTCTGGGGCCAACGTCCTGACTTTC
-	TRBV27	few	TRBJ1-3	15	CASRELGLSGNTIYF	TGTGCCAGCAGGGAACTGGGCCTCTCTGGAAACACCATATATTTT
-	TRBV7-2	few	TRBJ1-4	16	CASSLGIGGAREKLFF	TGTGCCAGCAGCTTAGGCATAGGGGGGGCAAGGGAAAAACTGTTTTTT
-	TRBV28	once	TRBJ1-1	12	CASSSGTGKAFF	TGTGCCAGCAGTTCTGGGACGGGAAAAGCTTTCTTT
-	TRBV7-2	-	TRBJ2-5	12	CARSLGGSHIYF	TGTGCCCGCAGCTTAGGGGGATCGCACATTTACTTC
TRBD2	TRBV2	-	TRBJ2-1	15	CASSELSGVNNEQFF	TGTGCCAGCAGTGAACTAAGCGGGGTAAACAATGAGCAGTTCTTC
-	TRBV18	-	TRBJ1-1	13	CASSPPGNPEAFF	TGTGCCAGCTCACCACCTGGGAACCCTGAAGCTTTCTTT
-	TRBV12-3/TRBV12-4	-	TRBJ2-7	12	CASSFSAMAQYF	TGTGCCAGCAGTTTTTCAGCCATGGCGCAGTACTTC
-	TRBV28	-	TRBJ2-3	12	CASSLVTGTQYF	TGTGCCAGCAGTTTGGTCACAGGTACGCAGTATTTT
TRBD1	TRBV7-2	many	TRBJ1-2	14	CASSRTGDPYGYTF	TGTGCCAGCAGCCGGACAGGGGATCCCTATGGCTACACCTTC
-	TRBV5-1	few	TRBJ2-7	14	CASSLEGGYDEQYF	TGCGCCAGCAGCTTGGAGGGTGGGTACGACGAGCAGTACTTC
-	TRBV6-5	-	TRBJ1-2	14	CASSQPGANYGYTF	TGTGCCAGCAGTCAGCCGGGAGCTAACTATGGCTACACCTTC
-	TRBV6-1	-	TRBJ1-5	13	CASSAGTGQPQHF	TGTGCCAGCAGTGCCGGGACGGGACAGCCCCAGCATTTT
-	TRBV5-1	-	TRBJ2-5	16	CASSLAGAYLQETQYF	TGCGCCAGCAGCCTCGCAGGGGCCTATCTCCAAGAGACCCAGTACTTC
TRBD1	TRBV30	-	TRBJ2-7	15	CAWSARDRDTYEQYF	TGTGCCTGGAGCGCCCGGGACAGGGATACCTACGAGCAGTACTTC
TRBD2	TRBV7-6	many	TRBJ2-1	17	CASSFLAGGETYNEQFF	TGTGCCAGCAGCTTCCTAGCGGGAGGAGAGACATACAATGAGCAGTTCTTC
-	TRBV12-3/TRBV12-4	-	TRBJ2-7	14	CASSLSHLLGEQYF	TGTGCCAGCAGTTTATCCCATCTTCTGGGTGAGCAGTACTTC
-	TRBV19	few	TRBJ2-7	16	CASSIEGTSDSYEQYF	TGTGCCAGTAGTATAGAAGGGACATCCGACTCCTACGAGCAGTACTTC
-	TRBV7-2	many	TRBJ2-5	13	CASSLKPRETQYF	TGTGCCAGCAGCTTAAAACCGCGGGAGACCCAGTACTTC
TRBD2	TRBV7-2	-	TRBJ2-1	17	CASSLALWGRAFDEQFF	TGTGCCAGCAGCTTAGCTTTGTGGGGGAGGGCCTTCGATGAGCAGTTCTTC
-	TRBV11-2	once	TRBJ2-5	14	CATSTGYRQETQYF	TGTGCCACCTCTACTGGGTACCGACAAGAGACCCAGTACTTC
TRBD2	TRBV7-6	-	TRBJ2-1	15	CASSRWSGGDNEQFF	TGTGCCAGCAGCCGGTGGAGCGGGGGGGACAATGAGCAGTTCTTC
TRBD2	TRBV28	few	TRBJ2-5	17	CASSFGPRAGGQETQYF	TGTGCCAGCAGTTTTGGTCCGAGAGCGGGAGGGCAAGAGACCCAGTACTTC
-	TRBV20-1	-	TRBJ2-5	12	CSARWRGETQYF	TGCAGTGCTAGATGGAGGGGTGAGACCCAGTACTTC
-	TRBV7-2	many	TRBJ2-1	16	CASSLVIRSVGNEQFF	TGTGCCAGCAGCTTAGTTATTAGGTCGGTAGGGAATGAGCAGTTCTTC
-	TRBV2	few	TRBJ1-1	13	CATNRAGGTEAFF	TGTGCCACGAACAGGGCAGGTGGCACTGAAGCTTTCTTT
-	TRBV27	-	TRBJ1-1	13	CASSFGQGSEAFF	-
TRBD2	TRBV2	-	TRBJ2-3	16	CASTGLAGDGTDTQYF	TGTGCCAGCACCGGACTAGCGGGAGATGGGACAGATACGCAGTATTTT
-	TRBV29-1	few	TRBJ1-1	11	CSVVAVAEAFF	TGCAGCGTTGTCGCCGTAGCTGAAGCTTTCTTT
TRBD2	TRBV4-1	-	TRBJ2-5	19	CASSQDTLAGGLTSETQYF	TGCGCCAGCAGCCAAGATACACTAGCGGGGGGGCTGACGTCGGAGACCCAGTACTTC
-	TRBV28	-	TRBJ1-2	13	CASSSGRNYGYTF	TGTGCCAGCAGTTCCGGACGGAACTATGGCTACACCTTC
-	TRBV7-2	-	TRBJ1-4	14	CVSSLRGLNEKMFF	TGTGTCAGCAGCTTAAGGGGTTTAAATGAAAAAATGTTTTTT
TRBD1	TRBV10-3	few	TRBJ2-7	15	CAIRQPGQGNYEQYF	TGTGCCATCAGGCAGCCGGGACAGGGGAACTACGAGCAGTACTTC
-	TRBV4-1	few	TRBJ1-5	16	CASSQMTGGINQPQHF	TGCGCCAGCAGCCAAATGACGGGCGGAATCAATCAGCCCCAGCATTTT
-	TRBV28	few	TRBJ1-2	15	CASSLTIPGEGGYTF	TGTGCCAGCAGTCTCACCATCCCGGGGGAGGGGGGCTACACCTTC
TRBD1	TRBV6-1	few	TRBJ2-3	15	CASSEGTGHTDTQYF	TGTGCCAGCAGTGAAGGGACAGGGCACACAGATACGCAGTATTTT
-	TRBV4-2	few	TRBJ2-5	15	CASSRLQGDQETQYF	TGTGCCAGCAGTCGCCTACAGGGAGACCAAGAGACCCAGTACTTC